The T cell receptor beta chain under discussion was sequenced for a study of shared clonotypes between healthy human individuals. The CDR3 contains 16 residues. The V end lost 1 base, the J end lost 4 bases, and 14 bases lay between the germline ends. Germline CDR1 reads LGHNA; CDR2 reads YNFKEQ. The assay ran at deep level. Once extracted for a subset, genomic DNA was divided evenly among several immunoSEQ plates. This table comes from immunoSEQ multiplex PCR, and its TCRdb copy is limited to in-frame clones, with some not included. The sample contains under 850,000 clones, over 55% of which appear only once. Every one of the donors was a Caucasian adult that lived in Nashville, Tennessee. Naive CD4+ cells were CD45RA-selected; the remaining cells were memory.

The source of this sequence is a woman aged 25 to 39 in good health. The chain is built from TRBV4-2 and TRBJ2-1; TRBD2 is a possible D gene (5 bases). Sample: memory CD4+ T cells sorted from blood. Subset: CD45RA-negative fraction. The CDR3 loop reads CASSQARLPGYNEQFF. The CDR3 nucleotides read TGTGCCAGCAGCCAAGCTAGACTACCAGGATACAATGAGCAGTTCTTC.